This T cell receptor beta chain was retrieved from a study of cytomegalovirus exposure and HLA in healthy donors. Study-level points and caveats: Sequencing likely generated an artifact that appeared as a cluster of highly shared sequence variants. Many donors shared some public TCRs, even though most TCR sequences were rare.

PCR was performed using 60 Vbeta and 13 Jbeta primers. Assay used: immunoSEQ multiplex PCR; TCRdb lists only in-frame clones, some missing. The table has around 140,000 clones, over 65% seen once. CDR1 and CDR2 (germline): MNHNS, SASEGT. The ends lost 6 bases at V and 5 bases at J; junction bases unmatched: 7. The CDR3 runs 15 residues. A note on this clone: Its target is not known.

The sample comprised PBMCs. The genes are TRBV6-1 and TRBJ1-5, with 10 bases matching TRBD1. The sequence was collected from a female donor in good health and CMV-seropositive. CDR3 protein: CASSASGTGDQPQHF. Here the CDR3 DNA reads TGTGCCAGCAGCGCTTCCGGGACAGGGGATCAGCCCCAGCATTTT.